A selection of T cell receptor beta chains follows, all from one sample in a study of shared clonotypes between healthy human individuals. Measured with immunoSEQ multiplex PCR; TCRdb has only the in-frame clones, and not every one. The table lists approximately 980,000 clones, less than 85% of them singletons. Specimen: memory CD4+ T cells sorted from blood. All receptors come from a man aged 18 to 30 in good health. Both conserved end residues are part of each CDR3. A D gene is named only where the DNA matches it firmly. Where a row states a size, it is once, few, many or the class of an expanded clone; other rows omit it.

CDR3 DNA: TGCGCCAGCAGCTTGGTGGAGGGGGCCATTTCCACCTTC
CDR3 protein: CASSLVEGAISTF
CDR3 length: 13
clone size: -
J gene: TRBJ1-2
V gene: TRBV5-1
D gene: TRBD1

CDR3 DNA: TGCGCCAGCAGCCAAGTAGGGCAGGGGAACTATGGCTACACCTTC
CDR3 protein: CASSQVGQGNYGYTF
CDR3 length: 15
clone size: -
J gene: TRBJ1-2
V gene: TRBV4-1
D gene: -

CDR3 DNA: TGTGCCAGCGAAAAAACGGGACAGGGGGTGTATGAGCAGTTCTTC
CDR3 protein: CASEKTGQGVYEQFF
CDR3 length: 15
clone size: once
J gene: TRBJ2-1
V gene: TRBV6-6
D gene: TRBD1

CDR3 DNA: TGTGCCAGCAGCTTGGGGACAGGACTCACAGATACGCAGTATTTT
CDR3 protein: CASSLGTGLTDTQYF
CDR3 length: 15
clone size: -
J gene: TRBJ2-3
V gene: TRBV7-6
D gene: TRBD1

CDR3 DNA: TGTGCCAGCAGCTCCTCGGGCGGGGGGGCAGCCTACGAGCAGTACTTC
CDR3 protein: CASSSSGGGAAYEQYF
CDR3 length: 16
clone size: -
J gene: TRBJ2-7
V gene: TRBV9
D gene: TRBD2

CDR3 DNA: TGTGCCTGGAGGTCGGGGGGCCCGGGGACCCAGTACTTC
CDR3 protein: CAWRSGGPGTQYF
CDR3 length: 13
clone size: -
J gene: TRBJ2-5
V gene: TRBV30
D gene: -

CDR3 DNA: TGTGCCAGCAGCTCCGTGCTAAGGGGCGACCAGCCCCAGCATTTT
CDR3 protein: CASSSVLRGDQPQHF
CDR3 length: 15
clone size: -
J gene: TRBJ1-5
V gene: TRBV5-6
D gene: -

CDR3 DNA: TGTGCCAGCAGCTTAACTGGACTGTCCACAGATACGCAGTATTTT
CDR3 protein: CASSLTGLSTDTQYF
CDR3 length: 15
clone size: -
J gene: TRBJ2-3
V gene: TRBV7-3
D gene: -

CDR3 DNA: TGTGCCAGCAGTTTATTTCGTGACGATTCACCCCTCCACTTT
CDR3 protein: CASSLFRDDSPLHF
CDR3 length: 14
clone size: -
J gene: TRBJ1-6
V gene: TRBV27
D gene: -

CDR3 DNA: TGTGCCAGCAGCTTACTCACCGAGACCCAGTACTTC
CDR3 protein: CASSLLTETQYF
CDR3 length: 12
clone size: -
J gene: TRBJ2-5
V gene: TRBV7-9
D gene: -

CDR3 DNA: TGCACCAGCAGCCAAGATCTAGGCGGGGAGCTGTTTTTT
CDR3 protein: CTSSQDLGGELFF
CDR3 length: 13
clone size: -
J gene: TRBJ2-2
V gene: TRBV1
D gene: -

CDR3 DNA: TGCGCCAGCAGCTCGCAAGGCAGGATCTACGAGCAGTACTTC
CDR3 protein: CASSSQGRIYEQYF
CDR3 length: 14
clone size: -
J gene: TRBJ2-7
V gene: TRBV4-1
D gene: -

CDR3 DNA: TGTGCCAGCAGTTTGGACAGTAACTATGGCTACACCTTC
CDR3 protein: CASSLDSNYGYTF
CDR3 length: 13
clone size: -
J gene: TRBJ1-2
V gene: TRBV27
D gene: -

CDR3 DNA: TGTGCCAGCAACATACAGCTTTACACTGGAAACACCATATATTTT
CDR3 protein: CASNIQLYTGNTIYF
CDR3 length: 15
clone size: few
J gene: TRBJ1-3
V gene: TRBV6-1
D gene: -

CDR3 DNA: TGTGCCAGCAGCGCAGGATTGACTAACTATGGCTACACCTTC
CDR3 protein: CASSAGLTNYGYTF
CDR3 length: 14
clone size: -
J gene: TRBJ1-2
V gene: TRBV6-5
D gene: -

CDR3 DNA: TGTGCCAGCAGCCTCTCAGATACGCAGTATTTT
CDR3 protein: CASSLSDTQYF
CDR3 length: 11
clone size: -
J gene: TRBJ2-3
V gene: TRBV5-4
D gene: -

CDR3 DNA: TGTGCCAGCAGCGAGGGTAGTCCGGGTGAGCAGTTCTTC
CDR3 protein: CASSEGSPGEQFF
CDR3 length: 13
clone size: -
J gene: TRBJ2-1
V gene: TRBV14
D gene: -

CDR3 DNA: TGTGCCAGCAGTTCACAGGGGGCAGATGGCTACACCTTC
CDR3 protein: CASSSQGADGYTF
CDR3 length: 13
clone size: once
J gene: TRBJ1-2
V gene: TRBV28
D gene: TRBD1

CDR3 DNA: TGTGCCAGCAGCTCCCAGCAGGGGTCCCACGAGCAGTACTTC
CDR3 protein: CASSSQQGSHEQYF
CDR3 length: 14
clone size: -
J gene: TRBJ2-7
V gene: TRBV11-2
D gene: -

CDR3 DNA: TGTGCCAGCAGCCAGAAGGTAGATACGCAGTATTTT
CDR3 protein: CASSQKVDTQYF
CDR3 length: 12
clone size: -
J gene: TRBJ2-3
V gene: TRBV7-6
D gene: -

CDR3 DNA: TGTGCCAGCTCACCACCGGCGTTTTCAGATACGCAGTATTTT
CDR3 protein: CASSPPAFSDTQYF
CDR3 length: 14
clone size: -
J gene: TRBJ2-3
V gene: TRBV18
D gene: -

CDR3 DNA: TGTGCCACCAGCAGAGGGGGGACTAGCGCAGATACGCAGTATTTT
CDR3 protein: CATSRGGTSADTQYF
CDR3 length: 15
clone size: -
J gene: TRBJ2-3
V gene: TRBV15
D gene: TRBD2

CDR3 DNA: TGTGCCAGCAGCTTAGCGCGGGGCAGGGGTGCTGGAAACACCATATATTTT
CDR3 protein: CASSLARGRGAGNTIYF
CDR3 length: 17
clone size: -
J gene: TRBJ1-3
V gene: TRBV7-2
D gene: -

CDR3 DNA: TGTGCCAGCAGTTACATTCTAGCGGGACCCGAGCAGTACTTC
CDR3 protein: CASSYILAGPEQYF
CDR3 length: 14
clone size: -
J gene: TRBJ2-7
V gene: TRBV6-5
D gene: TRBD2

CDR3 DNA: TGCAGCGTTGAAGTCCCACCGGGGACTAGCGGGTACACTCCCTACGAGCAGTACTTC
CDR3 protein: CSVEVPPGTSGYTPYEQYF
CDR3 length: 19
clone size: -
J gene: TRBJ2-7
V gene: TRBV29-1
D gene: TRBD2

CDR3 DNA: TGTGCCAGTAGTGAATGGCGTAATTCACCCCTCCACTTT
CDR3 protein: CASSEWRNSPLHF
CDR3 length: 13
clone size: few
J gene: TRBJ1-6
V gene: TRBV19
D gene: -

CDR3 DNA: TGTGCCAGCAGTGCCGGGACAGGCAACAATCAGCCCCAGCATTTT
CDR3 protein: CASSAGTGNNQPQHF
CDR3 length: 15
clone size: -
J gene: TRBJ1-5
V gene: TRBV27
D gene: TRBD1

CDR3 DNA: TGTGCCAGTAGTTTTCCCGGTAGCGCCCCCAAAGGCGGTACTGGGGCCAACGTCCTGACTTTC
CDR3 protein: CASSFPGSAPKGGTGANVLTF
CDR3 length: 21
clone size: -
J gene: TRBJ2-6
V gene: TRBV19
D gene: -

CDR3 DNA: TGTGCCAGCTCACCGAGCCGACAGGGACACTATGGCTACACCTTC
CDR3 protein: CASSPSRQGHYGYTF
CDR3 length: 15
clone size: -
J gene: TRBJ1-2
V gene: TRBV18
D gene: TRBD1

CDR3 DNA: TGTGCCAGCAGCCCCAGCTCCTATAATTCACCCCTCCACTTT
CDR3 protein: CASSPSSYNSPLHF
CDR3 length: 14
clone size: -
J gene: TRBJ1-6
V gene: TRBV6-5
D gene: -

CDR3 DNA: TGTGCCATCAGTGAGTCAGGCACACTTACAGATACGCAGTATTTT
CDR3 protein: CAISESGTLTDTQYF
CDR3 length: 15
clone size: -
J gene: TRBJ2-3
V gene: TRBV10-3
D gene: -

CDR3 DNA: TGTGCCAGCAGTGAACGGGGTCAAGGGGGCCCCTACGAGCAGTACTTC
CDR3 protein: CASSERGQGGPYEQYF
CDR3 length: 16
clone size: -
J gene: TRBJ2-7
V gene: TRBV2
D gene: TRBD1

CDR3 DNA: TGTGCCATCAGTGTGAACGAATCACCCCTCCACTTT
CDR3 protein: CAISVNESPLHF
CDR3 length: 12
clone size: few
J gene: TRBJ1-6
V gene: TRBV10-3
D gene: -

CDR3 DNA: TGTGCCAGCAAGGGGCGCGACGAGCAGTACTTC
CDR3 protein: CASKGRDEQYF
CDR3 length: 11
clone size: few
J gene: TRBJ2-7
V gene: TRBV6-5
D gene: -

CDR3 DNA: TGTGCCAGCAGCTTATCAGTTGGTAGCACAGATACGCAGTATTTT
CDR3 protein: CASSLSVGSTDTQYF
CDR3 length: 15
clone size: -
J gene: TRBJ2-3
V gene: TRBV5-4
D gene: -

CDR3 DNA: TGTGCCAGCAACAGGGATGGGAATCAGCCCCAGCATTTT
CDR3 protein: CASNRDGNQPQHF
CDR3 length: 13
clone size: -
J gene: TRBJ1-5
V gene: TRBV2
D gene: -

CDR3 DNA: TGTGCCAGCAGCTTCGGGACTAGCGGGAGAGGCACAGATACGCAGTATTTT
CDR3 protein: CASSFGTSGRGTDTQYF
CDR3 length: 17
clone size: -
J gene: TRBJ2-3
V gene: TRBV13
D gene: TRBD2

CDR3 DNA: TGTGCCTGGAGTGGGACAGGGGTAGAGACCCAGTACTTC
CDR3 protein: CAWSGTGVETQYF
CDR3 length: 13
clone size: -
J gene: TRBJ2-5
V gene: TRBV30
D gene: TRBD1

CDR3 DNA: TGTGCCTGGAGTGTTCGGGTGAACACTGAAGCTTTCTTT
CDR3 protein: CAWSVRVNTEAFF
CDR3 length: 13
clone size: -
J gene: TRBJ1-1
V gene: TRBV30
D gene: -

CDR3 DNA: TGTGCCAGCAGCCTTAGCGGTTGGACCTACAATGAGCAGTTCTTC
CDR3 protein: CASSLSGWTYNEQFF
CDR3 length: 15
clone size: many
J gene: TRBJ2-1
V gene: TRBV9
D gene: -

CDR3 DNA: TGTGCCAGCACCCGTGGTCTGGACACTGAAGCTTTCTTT
CDR3 protein: CASTRGLDTEAFF
CDR3 length: 13
clone size: -
J gene: TRBJ1-1
V gene: TRBV6-5
D gene: -

CDR3 DNA: TGCGGGATACACAGGGATAGTGGCTACACCTTC
CDR3 protein: CGIHRDSGYTF
CDR3 length: 11
clone size: -
J gene: TRBJ1-2
V gene: TRBV20-1
D gene: -

CDR3 DNA: TGTGCCAGCAGTACTGACAGCTTCAATCAGCCCCAGCATTTT
CDR3 protein: CASSTDSFNQPQHF
CDR3 length: 14
clone size: -
J gene: TRBJ1-5
V gene: TRBV2
D gene: -

CDR3 DNA: TGTGCCAGCAGCTCCCGAAGGGGACAGGACGCCGGGGAGCTGTTTTTT
CDR3 protein: CASSSRRGQDAGELFF
CDR3 length: 16
clone size: -
J gene: TRBJ2-2
V gene: TRBV7-8
D gene: TRBD1

CDR3 DNA: TGTGCCAGCAGCTTAGAGTTCACTAGCGGACCCTACGAGCAGTACTTC
CDR3 protein: CASSLEFTSGPYEQYF
CDR3 length: 16
clone size: -
J gene: TRBJ2-7
V gene: TRBV7-2
D gene: TRBD2

CDR3 DNA: TGTGCCAGCAGTGAACAGCAGGGCATTCAGTACTTC
CDR3 protein: CASSEQQGIQYF
CDR3 length: 12
clone size: -
J gene: TRBJ2-4
V gene: TRBV2
D gene: -